The T cell receptor (beta chain) described here comes from a study of PD-1 blockade in classical Hodgkin lymphoma. Using immunoSEQ multiplex PCR, the repertoire was profiled, and TCRdb retains in-frame clones only, with some absent. The table lists some 100,000 clones, 80% to 95% of them singletons. CDR1 SGHRS and CDR2 YFSETQ come from the germline V gene. V was trimmed by 0 bases and J by 1 base, leaving 6 bases between them. The CDR3 covers 14 residues. There was relapse after autologous stem cell transplantation in every patient, and there was variation in brentuximab vedotin exposure. Concerning this clone itself: Its specificity is unknown.

Study results and caveats: While CD8+ TCR diversity did not rise significantly by C4D1, CD4+ TCR diversity did. The repertoire differences lack a defined cause, possibly disease activity or prior therapy. Complete responders entered with baseline diversity on par with newly diagnosed patients, the results showed. Lower baseline TCR diversity was reported for newly diagnosed patients than for healthy donors.

The clonotype was recovered from a human donor with classical Hodgkin lymphoma. This material consisted of peripheral blood mononuclear cells (PBMCs), taken at baseline. V gene TRBV5-1 combines with J gene TRBJ2-3; D not certain. CDR3 DNA sequence: TGCGCCAGCAGCTTGGAATTGGGCACAGATACGCAGTATTTT. This codes for CASSLELGTDTQYF.